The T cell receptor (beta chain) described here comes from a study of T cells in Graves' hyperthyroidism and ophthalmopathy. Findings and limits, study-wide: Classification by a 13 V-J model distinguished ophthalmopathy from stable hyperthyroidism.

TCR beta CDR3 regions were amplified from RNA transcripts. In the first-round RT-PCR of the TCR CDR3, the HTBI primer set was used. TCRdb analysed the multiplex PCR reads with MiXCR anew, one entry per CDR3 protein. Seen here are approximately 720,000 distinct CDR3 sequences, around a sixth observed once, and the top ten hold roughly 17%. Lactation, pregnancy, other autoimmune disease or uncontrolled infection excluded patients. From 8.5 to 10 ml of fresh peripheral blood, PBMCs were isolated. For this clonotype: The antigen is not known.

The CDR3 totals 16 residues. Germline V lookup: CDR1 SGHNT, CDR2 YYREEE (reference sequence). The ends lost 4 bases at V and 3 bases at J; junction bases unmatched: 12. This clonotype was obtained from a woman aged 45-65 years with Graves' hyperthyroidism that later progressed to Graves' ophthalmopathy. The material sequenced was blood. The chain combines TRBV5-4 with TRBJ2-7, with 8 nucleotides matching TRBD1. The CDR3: CASSPDQYRGYYEQYF. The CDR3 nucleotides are TGTGCCAGCAGCCCCGACCAGTACAGGGGGTACTACGAGCAGTACTTC.